The 20 T cell receptor beta chains reported below all come from one sample, sequenced in a study of CD8 T cell repertoires and HIV-1 epitope variants. Data came from immunoSEQ multiplex PCR; TCRdb stores just in-frame clones and leaves some out. Altogether some 87,000 clones are present, approximately 70% being singletons, with the ten largest covering around a quarter. Sequenced: uncultured baseline CD8+ T cells from peripheral blood mononuclear cells (PBMCs). These receptors all come from a male donor with HIV.

The chain combines TRBV7-2 with TRBJ1-1; D is undetermined. V shed 1 base and J shed 1 base, with 4 bases lying between them. Looked up from germline, CDR1 is SGHTA and CDR2 is FQGNSA. CDR3 size: 13 residues. The CDR3 sequence: CASSLGTNTEAFF. The CDR3 region has the DNA TGTGCCAGCAGCTTAGGCACGAACACTGAAGCTTTCTTT.

The chain is built from TRBV28 and TRBJ2-7; possibly TRBD1 or TRBD2 for D (5 bases each). The length of the CDR3 is 14 residues. V lost 2 bases and J 4 bases, leaving 12 bases between the germline ends. Germline values: CDR1 MDHEN, CDR2 SYDVKM. The CDR3 sequence is CASSLTPGLYEQYF. CDR3 DNA: TGTGCCAGCAGTTTAACCCCGGGGCTGTACGAGCAGTACTTC.

This clone has more than one count but fewer than ten. The V call is TRBV5-1, the J call TRBJ2-5, with 11 bases fitting TRBD2. The germline CDR1 and CDR2 sequences are SGHRS and YFSETQ. The ends lost 5 bases at V and 4 bases at J; junction bases unmatched: 7. The CDR3 totals 15 residues. CDR3: CASSSLAGGGETQYF. CDR3 in DNA: TGCGCCAGCAGTTCGTTAGCGGGAGGGGGAGAGACCCAGTACTTC.

Details on this clone: Since a much larger clone is just one base distant, this may be a read error. CDR3 residues: CASSQGGYGYTF. DNA for the CDR3: TGTGCCAGCAGCCAGGGGGGCTATGGCTACACCTTC. The chain carries TRBV9 and TRBJ1-2; 7 bases fit TRBD1. V lost 4 bases to trimming and J lost 4 bases; unmatched junction nucleotides: 1. Germline-derived CDR1 and CDR2 are SGDLS and YYNGEE. This CDR3 comprises 12 residues.

The chain has TRBV28 and TRBJ1-5; a possible D gene is TRBD1 (5 bases). This CDR3 is built from 15 residues. Between the trimmed V and J ends, which lost 3 bases and 11 bases, there was a span of 20 bases. Germline V CDR1 and CDR2: MDHEN, SYDVKM. DNA for the CDR3: TGTGCCAGCAGTTTCAGCTCAGACTCAGCAGGGTCCCAGCATTTT. Translated, it gives CASSFSSDSAGSQHF.

This rearrangement joins TRBV11-1 to TRBJ2-7; D call uncertain. V lost 1 base, J lost 6 bases, and 10 bases lay in between. The CDR3 is 13 residues long. CDR1 is SGHAT and CDR2 is FQDESV in the germline V gene (reference sequence). CDR3 DNA sequence: TGTGCCAGCAGCTTAGGGCCTTCCGGCGAGCAGTACTTC. Encoded protein: CASSLGPSGEQYF.

The chain has TRBV5-1 and TRBJ1-4, with D possibly being TRBD1 (5 bases). With 0 bases removed from V and 4 bases from J, the gap between germline ends came to 10 bases. The germline CDR1 and CDR2 sequences are SGHRS and YFSETQ. The CDR3 runs 15 residues. CDR3 amino acids: CASSLVGGDNEKLFF. CDR3 nucleotides: TGCGCCAGCAGCTTGGTAGGAGGGGATAATGAAAAACTGTTTTTT.

This chain links TRBV2 with TRBJ2-7; D not certain. CDR1 is SNHLY and CDR2 is FYNNEI in the germline V gene. The CDR3 is 11 residues long. The V gene lost 4 bases and the J gene lost 1 base, with 2 bases spanning the gap. The CDR3 sequence: CASSGSYEQYF. As DNA, the CDR3 is TGTGCCAGCAGTGGATCCTACGAGCAGTACTTC.

The chain has TRBV7-9 and TRBJ1-2; D not resolved. In germline, CDR1 is SEHNR, CDR2 FQNEAQ (reference sequence). The CDR3 runs to 14 residues. V was clipped by 7 bases and J by 6 bases, with 18 bases between them. The DNA for the CDR3 is TGTGCCAGCACAGGTGTGCCGGGAAGACATGGCTACACCTTC. It encodes CASTGVPGRHGYTF.

Written as DNA, the CDR3 is TGCGCCAGCAGCTTGACAGGGTTGGACAATCAGCCCCAGCATTTT. Translating it yields CASSLTGLDNQPQHF. This rearrangement joins TRBV5-1 to TRBJ1-5; D is possibly TRBD1 (6 bases). The V end was cut by 1 base, the J end by 3 bases, with 11 bases between. Germline lookup yields CDR1 SGHRS and CDR2 YFSETQ. The CDR3 loop spans 15 amino acids.

The genes are TRBV5-6 and TRBJ2-5, with D possibly being TRBD1 or TRBD2 (5 bases each). Germline V CDR1 and CDR2: SGHDT, YYEEEE. This CDR3 spans 13 amino acids. The V and J ends lost 4 bases and 5 bases respectively, with 12 bases between them. The DNA for the CDR3 is TGTGCCAGCAGCCAGGGACCCCCGGAGACCCAGTACTTC. Protein: CASSQGPPETQYF.

This clone was found a few times. The chain combines TRBV28 with TRBJ1-1; no definite D call. Germline-derived CDR1 and CDR2 are MDHEN and SYDVKM. V gave up 3 bases and J gave up 1 base, with 3 bases separating them. This CDR3 has 12 residues. Here the CDR3 reads CASSFTNTEAFF. CDR3 coding DNA: TGTGCCAGCAGTTTTACGAACACTGAAGCTTTCTTT.

The genes are TRBV29-1 and TRBJ2-6; 10 bases line up with TRBD1. CDR3 length: 16 residues. Germline CDR1 is SQVTM and CDR2 is ANQGSEA. Trimming removed 8 bases from V and 3 bases from J; junction bases left unmatched: 10. The DNA of the CDR3 is TGCAGCATTCAATGGACAGGGGGGAATGGGGCCAACGTCCTGACTTTC. It codes for CSIQWTGGNGANVLTF.

V is TRBV7-6 and J is TRBJ2-7; a weak D match, TRBD2 (6 bases). CDR1 is SGHVS, CDR2 FNYEAQ, per germline. Between the trimmed V and J ends, which lost 3 bases and 5 bases, there was a span of 14 bases. CDR3 length equals 14 residues. This CDR3 reads CASSFTTSYNEQYF. The DNA for the CDR3 is TGTGCCAGCAGCTTTACCACTAGCTATAACGAGCAGTACTTC.

The chain recombines TRBV6-5 with TRBJ1-5; TRBD1 might be the D (5 bases). Trimming removed 4 bases at V and 7 bases at J, with 14 bases between. The germline V gene encodes CDR1 MNHEY and CDR2 SVGAGI. The CDR3 contains 14 residues. CDR3 in DNA: TGTGCCAGCAGTTCCGGCGGGGGACGGCAGCCCCAGCATTTT. It is translated as CASSSGGGRQPQHF.

CDR3: CASSVVQGSGELFF. The CDR3 DNA follows: TGTGCCAGCAGCGTAGTACAGGGGAGCGGGGAGCTGTTTTTT. The V and J genes are TRBV9 and TRBJ2-2; 7 nucleotides agree with TRBD1. Germline CDR1 SGDLS, CDR2 YYNGEE. V shed 0 bases, J shed 7 bases, and the junction held 3 bases outside the gene matches. This CDR3 region has 14 residues.

The chain recombines TRBV9 with TRBJ1-1; D remains ambiguous. The CDR3 loop spans 13 amino acids. V gave up 4 bases and J gave up 6 bases, with 13 bases separating them. Germline values: CDR1 SGDLS, CDR2 YYNGEE. The CDR3 nucleotides are TGTGCCAGCAGCCCCGACGTGGGCGCTGAAGCTTTCTTT. Its translation: CASSPDVGAEAFF.

This chain links TRBV28 with TRBJ2-4; D is uncertain. Trimming removed 5 bases from V and 6 bases from J, with 11 bases in between. The CDR3 totals 13 residues. Per germline, CDR1 MDHEN and CDR2 SYDVKM. This chain's CDR3 is CASSPLVPNIQYF. The CDR3 region has the DNA TGTGCCAGCAGTCCTTTGGTTCCAAACATTCAGTACTTC.

This clone was picked up a small number of times. This chain connects TRBV27 to TRBJ2-2; 10 bases align to TRBD2. The V and J ends lost 9 bases and 5 bases, in that order; junction bases with no gene match: 6. Germline-derived CDR1 and CDR2 are MNHEY and SMNVEV (reference sequence). The CDR3 has 14 residues. CDR3 sequence (DNA): TGTGCCAGTGAGCCTAGCGGGAGAACCGGGGAGCTGTTTTTT. Amino acids: CASEPSGRTGELFF.

The CDR3 bases are TGTGCCAGTAGTAACGGCCAGAGCTCCTATAATTCACCCCTCCACTTT. Translation gives CASSNGQSSYNSPLHF. This chain links TRBV19 with TRBJ1-6; D unclear. V was shortened by 4 bases and J by 0 bases, with 10 bases between the two germline ends. The germline V gene has CDR1 LNHDA and CDR2 SQIVND (reference sequence). The CDR3 covers 16 residues. The whole variable domain, remainder taken from reference TRBV19 and TRBJ1-6, is DGGITQSPKYLFRKEGQNVTLSCEQNLNHDAMYWYRQDPGQGLRLIYYSQIVNDFQKGDIAEGYSVSREKKESFPLTVTSAQKNPTAFYLCASSNGQSSYNSPLHFGNGTRLTVT.